This T cell receptor (beta chain) appears in the sequencing data of a study of T cells in women clearing cervical HPV infection. On this clone itself: The read falls 3 residues short of the CDR3 end, and the missing part is taken from the germline J gene.

From germline, CDR1 is SGHNT and CDR2 YYREEE (reference sequence). With 4 bases removed from V and 3 bases from J, the gap between germline ends came to 13 bases. The CDR3 is 15 residues long. Measured with immunoSEQ multiplex PCR; TCRdb has only the in-frame clones, and not every one. Its listing shows tens of thousands of clones. The clonotype originates from a woman aged 18 to 75 with a cervical HPV16 infection that either progressed to CIN3+ or cleared (not recorded which). The source material was blood buffy coat. This chain links TRBV5-4 with TRBJ2-2; D remains unclear. The part of the CDR3 DNA that was read is TGTGCCAGCAGCGATACGACCGGGTACACCGGGGAG. Translated, it gives CASSDTTGYTGE. The CDR3 in its entirety is CASSDTTGYTGELFF.